This is a list of T cell receptor beta chains from one sample in a study of T-cell reconstitution after alpha-beta-depleted transplantation in children. TCRdb reprocessed the PCR reads with MiXCR, giving one entry per CDR3 protein. The sample contains about 540,000 distinct CDR3 sequences, around 16% of which appear only once. The source material was PBMCs from the stem cell graft donor, sampled from the stem cell graft. The receptors shown here come from a human donor who donated a stem cell graft to a child with acute lymphoblastic leukemia. Each CDR3 is given with its conserved first and last residue. Fields, in order: clone size, J gene, V gene, D gene, CDR3 DNA, CDR3 protein. A D gene is named only where the DNA matches it firmly. Where a row states a size, it is once, few, many or the class of an expanded clone; other rows omit it.

NA | TRBJ2-3 | TRBV20-1 | NA | TGCAGTGCTAGAGATCGGAGGGCCGCTGACGATACGCAGTATTTT | CSARDRRAADDTQYF
NA | TRBJ1-4 | TRBV18 | NA | TGTGCCAGCTCACCTACAGGGATCGGGGAAAAACTGTTTTTT | CASSPTGIGEKLFF
few | TRBJ1-5 | TRBV12-3/TRBV12-4 | TRBD1 | TGTGCCAGCAGTTCGGACAGGATCGGTCAGCCCCAGCATTTT | CASSSDRIGQPQHF
NA | TRBJ2-7 | TRBV19 | TRBD2 | TGTGCCAGTAGCGTGACTAGCGGGACCTACGAGCAGTACTTC | CASSVTSGTYEQYF
few | TRBJ2-7 | TRBV4-2 | TRBD1 | TGTGCCAGCAGCCTAGACAGGGGGTGGGGATACGAGCAGTACTTC | CASSLDRGWGYEQYF
NA | TRBJ1-2 | TRBV5-1 | NA | TGCGCCAGCAGCTCCTACCGAGGGGACTGGGGCTACACCTTC | CASSSYRGDWGYTF
few | TRBJ2-2 | TRBV7-9 | NA | TGTGCCAGCAGCCCGCAGGGATTTACCGGGGAGCTGTTTTTT | CASSPQGFTGELFF
once | TRBJ2-3 | TRBV2 | NA | TGTGCCAGCAGTACAACAGGGTTTGATACGCAGTATTTT | CASSTTGFDTQYF
NA | TRBJ1-2 | TRBV2 | NA | TGTGCCAGCAGTGGGGAGGGCTATGGCTACACCTTC | CASSGEGYGYTF
many | TRBJ1-4 | TRBV4-1 | NA | TGCGCCAGCAGCCACCCGTCCAAGGATGCAACTAATGAAAAACTGTTTTTT | CASSHPSKDATNEKLFF
few | TRBJ2-2 | TRBV6-2/TRBV6-3 | NA | TGTGCCAGCAGTTCCTTAACCACCGGGGAGCTGTTTTTT | CASSSLTTGELFF
NA | TRBJ2-1 | TRBV12-3/TRBV12-4 | TRBD2 | TGTGCCAGCAGCCCTTCCGGGAGGCGTCTTTACAATGAGCAGTTCTTC | CASSPSGRRLYNEQFF
NA | TRBJ2-5 | TRBV6-1 | NA | TGTGCCAGCGGCCTCGGAGGGGAAGAGACCCAGTACTTC | CASGLGGEETQYF
many | TRBJ1-1 | TRBV5-6 | NA | TGTGCCAGCAGCTTCCTCACTGAAGCTTTCTTT | CASSFLTEAFF
NA | TRBJ2-3 | TRBV2 | TRBD2 | TGTGCCAGCACCCCTCGGGGTACAAGCGGGGTTATCCGCACCACAGATACGCAGTATTTT | CASTPRGTSGVIRTTDTQYF
NA | TRBJ1-1 | TRBV21-1 | NA | TGTGCCAGCTGGTGGGGAAGGACTGAAGCTTTCTTT | CASWWGRTEAFF
few | TRBJ1-5 | TRBV20-1 | NA | TGCAGTGGAACGAGGGCCAGACTAAATCAGCCCCAGCATTTT | CSGTRARLNQPQHF
NA | TRBJ2-1 | TRBV5-1 | NA | TGCGCCAGCAGTCGGGGCGTCTACAATGAGCAGTTCTTC | CASSRGVYNEQFF
NA | TRBJ2-7 | TRBV18 | TRBD1 | TGTGCCAGCTCCCCTACAGGGGGCGCAGTCCTCATCTACGAGCAGTACTTC | CASSPTGGAVLIYEQYF
NA | TRBJ2-7 | TRBV20-1 | TRBD1 | TGCAGTGCTGTTAACAGGGGGGAATACTCCTACGAGCAGTACTTC | CSAVNRGEYSYEQYF
NA | TRBJ2-7 | TRBV11-2 | TRBD2 | TGTGCCAGCAGCTTAGGGATTCCGGGACTAGCGGGAGAGACGGGCTACGAGCAGTACTTC | CASSLGIPGLAGETGYEQYF
NA | TRBJ2-5 | TRBV20-1 | TRBD1 | TGCAGTGCTAGACCTACGACAGGGGAAACGGAGACCCAGTACTTC | CSARPTTGETETQYF
many | TRBJ1-1 | TRBV29-1 | TRBD1 | TGCAGCGTTGAAGGGGCAGGGGGCAAGTGGCGTACTGAAGCTTTCTTT | CSVEGAGGKWRTEAFF
NA | TRBJ2-1 | TRBV20-1 | NA | TGCAGTGCTAGAGATCGATTAGTAAATGAGCAGTTCTTC | CSARDRLVNEQFF